These T cell receptor beta chains were read from a single sample in a study of blood T cell repertoires in COVID-19. Data came from immunoSEQ multiplex PCR; TCRdb stores just in-frame clones and leaves some out. In the table there are roughly 100,000 clones, 84% of which are singletons. Sequenced sample: peripheral blood. The receptors originated from a man in his 60s with acute or convalescent COVID-19. CDR3s include the opening cysteine and the closing phenylalanine or tryptophan. The D gene is left open where the match is weak. Clone size is not always given. Where it is, it says once, few, many or a class for expanded clones.

J gene | D gene | clone size | V gene | CDR3 protein | CDR3 DNA
TRBJ2-7 | - | - | TRBV12-5 | CASGWQGGAQYF | TGTGCTAGTGGTTGGCAGGGTGGGGCGCAGTACTTC
TRBJ1-6 | - | - | TRBV4-1 | CASSQQAGLVNSPLHF | TGCGCCAGCAGCCAGCAAGCAGGGTTGGTTAATTCACCCCTCCACTTT
TRBJ2-5 | TRBD2 | few | TRBV28 | CASSFLAGGRRETQYF | TGTGCCAGCAGTTTTCTGGCGGGAGGGCGACGAGAGACCCAGTACTTC
TRBJ2-5 | TRBD1 | - | TRBV27 | CASGLRGLGETQYF | TGTGCCAGCGGGCTCAGGGGGCTGGGGGAGACCCAGTACTTC
TRBJ2-3 | - | - | TRBV10-3 | CAISETGDTQYF | TGTGCCATCAGTGAGACGGGAGATACGCAGTATTTT
TRBJ2-7 | TRBD1 | - | TRBV5-1 | CASTRQGNEVDEQYF | TGCGCCAGCACCCGACAGGGGAATGAAGTCGACGAGCAGTACTTC
TRBJ1-6 | - | - | TRBV19 | CASRSGGNSPLHF | TGTGCCAGTAGATCCGGAGGGAATTCACCCCTCCACTTT
TRBJ2-4 | TRBD1 | - | TRBV9 | CASSPPGGAGIQYF | TGTGCCAGCAGCCCTCCAGGGGGTGCGGGCATTCAGTACTTC
TRBJ2-7 | TRBD1 | - | TRBV25-1 | CASSEGTGGYEQYF | TGTGCCAGCAGTGAAGGGACAGGGGGCTACGAGCAGTACTTC
TRBJ2-5 | TRBD2 | - | TRBV7-8 | CASSPGLSWETQYF | TGTGCCAGCAGCCCGGGACTATCTTGGGAGACCCAGTACTTC
TRBJ2-5 | TRBD2 | - | TRBV23-1 | CASSQSGGRAETQYF | TGCGCCAGCAGTCAATCTGGAGGGAGGGCAGAGACCCAGTACTTC
TRBJ2-7 | - | - | TRBV6-5 | CASSSRLETYEQYF | TGTGCCAGCAGCTCTAGGCTAGAAACCTACGAGCAGTACTTC
TRBJ2-7 | TRBD2 | once | TRBV6-5 | CASSYSSPAGANEQYF | TGTGCCAGCAGTTACTCCTCCCCAGCGGGAGCCAACGAGCAGTACTTC
TRBJ1-1 | - | few | TRBV6-2/TRBV6-3 | CASSYEWNTEAFF | TGTGCCAGCAGTTACGAGTGGAACACTGAAGCTTTCTTT
TRBJ1-5 | - | - | TRBV6-5 | CASSSIQGKSNQPQHF | TGTGCCAGCAGTTCTATACAGGGCAAAAGCAATCAGCCCCAGCATTTT
TRBJ1-4 | - | - | TRBV6-5 | CASSYSDTGNEKLFF | TGTGCCAGCAGTTACTCCGACACAGGAAATGAAAAACTGTTTTTT
TRBJ1-1 | TRBD1 | - | TRBV27 | CASSSNRGLSAEAFF | TGTGCCAGCAGTTCAAACAGGGGGCTATCGGCTGAAGCTTTCTTT